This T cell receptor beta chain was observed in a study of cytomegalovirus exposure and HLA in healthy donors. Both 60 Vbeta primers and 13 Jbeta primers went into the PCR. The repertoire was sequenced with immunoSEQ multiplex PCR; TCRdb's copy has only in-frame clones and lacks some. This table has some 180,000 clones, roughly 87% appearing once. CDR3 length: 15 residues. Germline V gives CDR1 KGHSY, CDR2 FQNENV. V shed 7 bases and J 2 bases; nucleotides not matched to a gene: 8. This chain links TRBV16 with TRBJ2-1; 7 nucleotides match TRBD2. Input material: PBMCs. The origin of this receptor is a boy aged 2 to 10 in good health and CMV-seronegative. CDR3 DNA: TGTGCCAGCATAGGGCGGGAGTTCCCCTACAATGAGCAGTTCTTC. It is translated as CASIGREFPYNEQFF.